Each of the 24 T cell receptor beta chains below was sequenced from the same sample in a study of blood T cell repertoires in COVID-19. The data were produced by immunoSEQ multiplex PCR, yet TCRdb's version contains in-frame clones alone and is incomplete. This table has approximately 150,000 clones, over 85% appearing once. Specimen: peripheral blood. The receptors here all came from a human donor in a cohort sampled during active COVID-19.

This clone has a single count. Other DNA sequences in this sample translate to the same CDR3. CDR3 in DNA: TGCAGTGCTAGAGCAGACAATGAGCAGTTCTTC. Its translation is CSARADNEQFF. The chain has TRBV20-1 and TRBJ2-1, with unresolved D. Between the trimmed V and J ends, which lost 1 base and 5 bases, there was a span of 3 bases. This CDR3 is built from 11 residues. Germline values: CDR1 DFQATT, CDR2 SNEGSKA (reference sequence).

The chain employs TRBV6-1 and TRBJ2-7, with 7 bases fitting TRBD1. The CDR3 is 13 amino acids. Germline V gene data show CDR1 as MNHNS and CDR2 as SASEGT. V was clipped by 1 base and J by 5 bases; unmatched bases: 2. In DNA form, the CDR3 reads TGTGCCAGCAGTGAAGTGGGACAGAACGAGCAGTACTTC. It specifies CASSEVGQNEQYF.

The CDR3 is CASSQDRGTAYGYTF. CDR3 DNA sequence: TGTGCCAGCAGCCAAGATCGCGGGACAGCTTATGGCTACACCTTC. This chain links TRBV3-1 (or the pseudogene TRBV3-2) with TRBJ1-2; 7 bases line up with TRBD1. CDR3 length equals 15 residues. The germline V gene encodes CDR1 LGHDT and CDR2 YNNKEL (reference sequence). V lost 0 bases and J lost 5; bases outside the gene matches: 6.

The CDR3 DNA is TGTGCCAGCAGTGATCGGGGTTATGGCTACACCTTC. Amino acid sequence: CASSDRGYGYTF. V gene TRBV2 combines with J gene TRBJ1-2; D gene ambiguous. Trimming left V 3 bases short and J 5 bases short, with 7 bases between. Germline V gene data show CDR1 as SNHLY and CDR2 as FYNNEI. This CDR3 contains 12 residues.

In this sample, this clone turned up a few times. V usage is TRBV6-6 and J usage is TRBJ1-1; 7 nucleotides align to TRBD1. The CDR3 runs to 16 residues. V lost 5 bases and J lost 0; bases outside the gene matches: 9. Looked up from germline, CDR1 is MNHNY and CDR2 is SVGAGI (reference sequence). The CDR3 loop is CASSPSGQLMNTEAFF. The CDR3 nucleotides are TGTGCCAGCAGTCCATCGGGACAGCTCATGAACACTGAAGCTTTCTTT.

The CDR3 DNA sequence: TGTGCCAGCAGCAAACCCGAAGGGACAGTGAACACTGAAGCTTTCTTT. The encoded protein is CASSKPEGTVNTEAFF. The chain joins TRBV21-1 to TRBJ1-1; the table names TRBD1, a call not compared with the DNA. TRBV21-1 is a pseudogene segment. The CDR3 runs to 16 residues.

In this sample, this clone turned up once. The V and J genes are TRBV24-1 and TRBJ2-2; D is possibly TRBD1 (5 bases). Germline values: CDR1 KGHDR, CDR2 SFDVKD. The CDR3 is 15 residues long. The ends were cut back, 7 bases at V and 0 bases at J, with 11 bases in the middle. The CDR3 sequence is CATSSVTANTGELFF. CDR3 bases: TGTGCCACCAGCTCTGTGACAGCGAACACCGGGGAGCTGTTTTTT.

The chain couples TRBV5-1 to TRBJ1-2, with D uncertain. The CDR3 runs to 13 residues. Germline-derived CDR1 and CDR2 are SGHRS and YFSETQ. Between the trimmed V and J ends, which lost 4 bases and 8 bases, there was a span of 15 bases. In nucleotides, the CDR3 is TGCGCCAGCAGCCCCGGAGGAGGAGGAGGCTACACCTTC. This encodes CASSPGGGGGYTF.

This chain connects TRBV7-2 to TRBJ2-5; tentative D call: TRBD2 (6 bases). The CDR3 runs to 13 residues. V gave up 3 bases and J gave up 1 base, with 6 bases separating them. In germline, CDR1 is SGHTA, CDR2 FQGNSA. The CDR3 bases are TGTGCCAGCAGCTTCGGGAGCCAAGAGACCCAGTACTTC. Its translation is CASSFGSQETQYF.

The gene calls are TRBV30 and TRBJ2-5, with TRBD1 matching 8 bases. Germline trimming cut 0 bases from V and 5 bases from J; bases unmatched to any gene: 11. From germline, CDR1 is GTSNPN and CDR2 SVGIG (reference sequence). This CDR3 spans 16 amino acids. The CDR3, as DNA: TGTGCCTGGAGTGTAGGGGCAGGGGGCTCGATGGAGACCCAGTACTTC. It translates to CAWSVGAGGSMETQYF. Filled out from reference TRBV30 and TRBJ2-5, the complete variable domain reads SQTIHQWPATLVQPVGSPLSLECTVEGTSNPNLYWYRQAAGRGLQLLFYSVGIGQISSEVPQNLSASRPQDRQFILSSKKLLLSDSGFYLCAWSVGAGGSMETQYFGPGTRLLVL.

The genes are TRBV5-1 and TRBJ2-3; D remains ambiguous. V was clipped by 4 bases and J by 5 bases, with 17 bases between them. This CDR3 has 15 residues. Per the germline V gene, CDR1 is SGHRS and CDR2 is YFSETQ. The CDR3 DNA is TGCGCCAGCAGCCATATAGCCTCCGAGGAAGATACGCAGTATTTT. Amino acids: CASSHIASEEDTQYF.

This clone was seen a single time. The J gene is TRBJ2-5, the V gene TRBV5-1; TRBD1 matches at 7 bases. J was trimmed by 5 bases and V by 5 bases; bases with no gene match: 9. Germline CDR1 and CDR2: SGHRS and YFSETQ. This CDR3 comprises 14 residues. CDR3 coding DNA: TGCGCCAGCAGGTCTTACAGGGGAGCGGAGACCCAGTACTTC. Amino acids: CASRSYRGAETQYF.

The chain is built from TRBV20-1 and TRBJ2-5, with 7 nucleotides matching TRBD1. In germline, CDR1 is DFQATT, CDR2 SNEGSKA (reference sequence). The junction had 12 bases not matched to a gene; V was cut back by 3 bases and J by 5 bases. The CDR3 consists of 15 residues. In DNA, the CDR3 is TGCAGTGCTAGTGGGGGACAGCTAGGAAGGGAGACCCAGTACTTC. Protein product: CSASGGQLGRETQYF.

CDR3 loop: CRGAGDEAFF. DNA of the CDR3: TGCAGGGGGGCGGGGGATGAAGCTTTCTTT. The genes are TRBV20-1 and TRBJ1-1; D is possibly TRBD1 (6 bases). This CDR3 has 10 amino acids. The germline CDR1 and CDR2 sequences are DFQATT and SNEGSKA (reference sequence).

This rearrangement joins TRBV2 to TRBJ2-3; no firm D call. This CDR3 has 12 amino acids. Trimming stripped 4 bases from V and 5 bases from J, with 7 bases between. CDR1 and CDR2 from the germline V gene are SNHLY and FYNNEI. The CDR3 DNA sequence: TGTGCCAGCAGTGGAGGCAGAGATACGCAGTATTTT. It codes for CASSGGRDTQYF. The full variable domain, with the rest looked up from reference TRBV2 and TRBJ2-3, is EPEVTQTPSHQVTQMGQEVILRCVPISNHLYFYWYRQILGQKVEFLVSFYNNEISEKSEIFDDQFSVERPDGSNFTLKIRSTKLEDSAMYFCASSGGRDTQYFGPGTRLTVL.

This clone was observed once. This chain connects TRBV30 to TRBJ2-5, with D perhaps TRBD2 (6 bases). V was cut by 0 bases and J by 1 base, with 6 bases left in between. The CDR3 is made up of 13 amino acids. The germline V gene has CDR1 GTSNPN and CDR2 SVGIG (reference sequence). CDR3 residues: CAWSVGGQETQYF. In DNA, the CDR3 is TGTGCCTGGAGTGTGGGAGGCCAAGAGACCCAGTACTTC.

The table lists this clone with a count of one. This chain joins TRBV10-2 and TRBJ2-3, with 11 bases fitting TRBD2. This CDR3 contains 13 residues. V lost 7 bases to trimming and J lost 6 bases; unmatched junction nucleotides: 3. The germline V gene has CDR1 WSHSY and CDR2 SAAADI. CDR3 sequence (DNA): TGCGCCAGCATAGCGGGGGGGCGCGATACGCAGTATTTT. Amino acids: CASIAGGRDTQYF.

The chain is built from TRBV5-1 and TRBJ2-7; TRBD1 matches 10 bases. J was trimmed by 4 bases and V by 5 bases; bases with no gene match: 3. Germline loops: CDR1 SGHRS, CDR2 YFSETQ. The CDR3 consists of 13 residues. The CDR3 DNA reads TGCGCCAGCAGGACAGGGGGCGAGTACGAGCAGTACTTC. Translated, it gives CASRTGGEYEQYF. The full variable domain, rest sourced from reference TRBV5-1 and TRBJ2-7, is KAGVTQTPRYLIKTRGQQVTLSCSPISGHRSVSWYQQTPGQGLQFLFEYFSETQRNKGNFPGRFSGRQFSNSRSEMNVSTLELGDSALYLCASRTGGEYEQYFGPGTRLTVT.

This chain links TRBV2 with TRBJ1-1, with 9 bases lining up with TRBD1. V shed 4 bases, J shed 4 bases, and the junction held 7 bases outside the gene matches. This CDR3 is 15 amino acids long. The V gene's germline CDR1 is SNHLY and CDR2 FYNNEI. For the CDR3, the DNA is TGTGCCAGCAGTGCCCCACAGGGGGCTGGCACTGAAGCTTTCTTT. Its translation: CASSAPQGAGTEAFF.

V is TRBV7-2 and J is TRBJ2-1; the D is unclear. This CDR3 spans 15 amino acids. Germline V gene data show CDR1 as SGHTA and CDR2 as FQGNSA. Trimming cost V 2 bases and J 1 base, with 9 bases left between them. The CDR3 DNA reads as TGTGCCAGCAGCTTAACAGCTACTTCCTACAATGAGCAGTTCTTC. Amino acid sequence: CASSLTATSYNEQFF.

This rearrangement joins TRBV15 to TRBJ1-4; D is unresolved. Between the trimmed V and J ends, which lost 0 bases and 5 bases, there was a span of 7 bases. The CDR3 contains 14 residues. Germline V gene data show CDR1 as LNHNV and CDR2 as YYDKDF (reference sequence). The CDR3 protein is CATSRDRLNEKLFF. DNA for the CDR3: TGTGCCACCAGCAGAGACAGACTGAATGAAAAACTGTTTTTT.

The chain uses TRBV18 and TRBJ2-1; D perhaps matches TRBD1 (5 bases). The CDR3 length is 14 residues. The germline CDR1 and CDR2 sequences are KGHSH and LQKENI. The V and J ends lost 2 bases and 4 bases respectively, with 9 bases between them. CDR3 sequence (DNA): TGTGCCAGCTCACCAGGGGCAGGGTACAATGAGCAGTTCTTC. Translating it yields CASSPGAGYNEQFF.

The J gene is TRBJ1-4, the V gene TRBV19, with 7 positions matching TRBD1. Germline trimming cut 4 bases from V and 4 bases from J; bases unmatched to any gene: 6. CDR1 and CDR2 (germline): LNHDA, SQIVND (reference sequence). CDR3 length: 15 amino acids. This CDR3 is CASSRQGNSNEKLFF. The CDR3 nucleotides are TGTGCCAGTAGTAGACAGGGTAATAGTAATGAAAAACTGTTTTTT. Complete variable domain (other parts from reference TRBV19 and TRBJ1-4): DGGITQSPKYLFRKEGQNVTLSCEQNLNHDAMYWYRQDPGQGLRLIYYSQIVNDFQKGDIAEGYSVSREKKESFPLTVTSAQKNPTAFYLCASSRQGNSNEKLFFGSGTQLSVL.

The chain combines TRBV7-6 with TRBJ1-1; 10 bases line up with TRBD1. Looked up from germline, CDR1 is SGHVS and CDR2 is FNYEAQ. J lost 0 bases, V lost 1 base, and 2 bases had no gene match. The CDR3 runs 16 residues. For the CDR3, the DNA is TGTGCCAGCAGCTTAGTAGGGACAGGGGTGAACACTGAAGCTTTCTTT. Translation: CASSLVGTGVNTEAFF.